This T cell receptor beta chain was documented in a study of blood T cell repertoires in COVID-19. Study-wide context: Samples taken during acute and convalescent COVID-19 were collected in the United States, Italy and Spain.

The germline V gene encodes CDR1 MNHEY and CDR2 SVGAGI. V was clipped by 6 bases and J by 0 bases, with 9 bases between them. The CDR3 extends over 14 amino acids. Per the original data handling: Amplification from reference gene primers served as the basis for estimated nucleated cell counts. Repertoires were generated with immunoSEQ multiplex PCR, while TCRdb's copy carries only in-frame clones and drops some. V and J calls and clone size are given by that table; D and trimming were obtained from the DNA. This table has a few hundred thousand clones, approximately 90% appearing once. Within 2 weeks of study entry, exposed participants had contacted a PCR-confirmed or clinician-diagnosed COVID-19 case.

The TCR sequence derives from a middle-aged woman who had been exposed to COVID-19. Sequencing used PBMCs or T cells enriched from blood (not recorded which). This chain links TRBV6-5 with TRBJ1-3; tentatively, D is TRBD1 (6 bases). Written as DNA, the CDR3 is TGTGCCAGCAGGGGACAAACCTCTGGAAACACCATATATTTT. Protein sequence: CASRGQTSGNTIYF.